Listed below are T cell receptor beta chains from one sample, sequenced in a study of T cell responses to AZD1222 COVID-19 vaccine. Profiled with immunoSEQ multiplex PCR; TCRdb holds only in-frame clones, not every one. The sample lists approximately 100,000 clones; about 88% were seen once. The sample in question was peripheral blood, obtained on day 0 of AZD1222 vaccination. All receptors derive from an adult in good health. Both conserved end residues are part of each CDR3. The D gene is left open where the match is weak.

TRBJ1-6 | TRBV27 | NA | CASSFSNNSPLHF
TRBJ2-5 | TRBV2 | TRBD2 | CASRGLGVLETQYF
TRBJ1-1 | TRBV7-2 | NA | CASSLSPRGITEAFF
TRBJ1-5 | TRBV5-5 | NA | CASSLSQGYQPQHF
TRBJ1-2 | TRBV7-3 | NA | CASSLTGGPNYGYTF
TRBJ2-7 | TRBV9 | TRBD1 | CASSPWTGSAYEQYF
TRBJ1-2 | TRBV6-1 | NA | CASSQTSGDGYTF
TRBJ2-2 | TRBV4-3 | NA | CASSQDIPGPNTGELFF
TRBJ2-4 | TRBV5-1 | TRBD2 | CASSSAGGIENIQYF
TRBJ1-6 | TRBV28 | NA | CASQISGRYNSPLHF
TRBJ1-3 | TRBV6-5 | NA | CASSLGGGGNTIYF
TRBJ2-7 | TRBV5-3 | NA | CARSPRHRVQDYPGDEQYF
TRBJ1-2 | TRBV19 | NA | CASSMSSPYGYTF
TRBJ1-5 | TRBV19 | NA | CASSPLGNQPQHF
TRBJ1-4 | TRBV2 | TRBD1 | CASTSNQGVDEKLFF